This T cell receptor beta chain was captured in a study of CD8 T cells in ankylosing spondylitis. This clonotype was counted many times. Antigen unknown. Study conclusions and caveats: For ankylosing spondylitis blood, a TCR beta motif of seven to nine highly homologous variants appeared characteristic.

The CDR3 consists of 17 residues. Per germline, CDR1 LNHNV and CDR2 YYDKDF (reference sequence). V dropped 5 bases and J dropped 1; count of bases not matched to a gene: 10. MiXCR, run by TCRdb on the 5' RACE reads, gives a single entry per CDR3 protein. The table lists about 220,000 distinct CDR3 sequences, 6% to 8% of them singletons. Sequencing was carried out using blood, either unsorted or a sorted T cell fraction (not recorded which). The clonotype comes from a male donor with ankylosing spondylitis. The chain carries TRBV15 and TRBJ1-1, with 10 bases that match TRBD1. The CDR3 bases are TGTGCCACCAGCTCTGGACAGGGGGGGAGGGAGAACACTGAAGCTTTCTTT. Amino acids: CATSSGQGGRENTEAFF.